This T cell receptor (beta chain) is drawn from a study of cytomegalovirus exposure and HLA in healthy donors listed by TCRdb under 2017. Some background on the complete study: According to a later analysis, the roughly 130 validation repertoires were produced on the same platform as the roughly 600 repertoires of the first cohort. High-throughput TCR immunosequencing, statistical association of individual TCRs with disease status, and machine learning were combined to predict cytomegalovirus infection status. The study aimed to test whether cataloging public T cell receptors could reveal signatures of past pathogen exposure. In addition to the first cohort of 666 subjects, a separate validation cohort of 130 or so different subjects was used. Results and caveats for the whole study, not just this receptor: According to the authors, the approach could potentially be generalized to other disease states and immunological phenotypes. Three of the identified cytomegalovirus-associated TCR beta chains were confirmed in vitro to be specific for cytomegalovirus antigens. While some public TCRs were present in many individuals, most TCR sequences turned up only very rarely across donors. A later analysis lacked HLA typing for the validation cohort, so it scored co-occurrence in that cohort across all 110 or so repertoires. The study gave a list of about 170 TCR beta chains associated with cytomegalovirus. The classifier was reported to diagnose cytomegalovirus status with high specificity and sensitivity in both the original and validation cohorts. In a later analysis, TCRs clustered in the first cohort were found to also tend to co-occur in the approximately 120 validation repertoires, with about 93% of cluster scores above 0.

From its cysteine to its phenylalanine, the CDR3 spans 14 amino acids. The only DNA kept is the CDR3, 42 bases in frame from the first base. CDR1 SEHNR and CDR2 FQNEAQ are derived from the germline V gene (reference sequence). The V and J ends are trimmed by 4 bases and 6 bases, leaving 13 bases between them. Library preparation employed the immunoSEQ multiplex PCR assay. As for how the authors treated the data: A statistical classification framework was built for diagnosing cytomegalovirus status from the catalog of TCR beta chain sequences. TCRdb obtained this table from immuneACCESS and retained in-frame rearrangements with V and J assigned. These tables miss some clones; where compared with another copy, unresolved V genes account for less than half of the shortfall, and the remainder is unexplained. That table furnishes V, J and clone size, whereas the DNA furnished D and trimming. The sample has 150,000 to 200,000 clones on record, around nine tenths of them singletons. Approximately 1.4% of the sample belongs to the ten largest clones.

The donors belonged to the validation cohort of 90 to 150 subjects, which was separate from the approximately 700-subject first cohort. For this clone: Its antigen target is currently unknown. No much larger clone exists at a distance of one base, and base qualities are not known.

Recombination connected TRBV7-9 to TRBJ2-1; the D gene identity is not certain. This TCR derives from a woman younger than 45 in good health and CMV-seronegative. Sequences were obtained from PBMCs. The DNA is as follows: TGTGCCAGCAGCTCTTCGACAAATACCAATGAGCAGTTCTTC. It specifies CASSSSTNTNEQFF. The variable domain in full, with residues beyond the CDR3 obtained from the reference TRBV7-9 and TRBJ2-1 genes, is DTGVSQNPRHKITKRGQNVTFRCDPISEHNRLYWYRQTLGQGPEFLTYFQNEAQLEKSRLLSDRFSAERPKGSFSTLEIQRTEQGDSAMYLCASSSSTNTNEQFFGPGTRLTVL.